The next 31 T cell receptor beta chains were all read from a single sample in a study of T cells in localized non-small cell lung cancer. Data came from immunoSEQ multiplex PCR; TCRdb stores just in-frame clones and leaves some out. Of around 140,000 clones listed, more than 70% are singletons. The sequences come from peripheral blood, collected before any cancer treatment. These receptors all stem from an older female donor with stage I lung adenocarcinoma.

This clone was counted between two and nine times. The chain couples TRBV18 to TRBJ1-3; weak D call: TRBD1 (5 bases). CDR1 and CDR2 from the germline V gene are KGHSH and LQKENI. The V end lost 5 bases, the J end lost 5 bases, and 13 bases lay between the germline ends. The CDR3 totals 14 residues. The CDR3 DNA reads TGTGCCAGCTCATGGGCGGACACAAGAAACACCATATATTTT. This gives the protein CASSWADTRNTIYF.

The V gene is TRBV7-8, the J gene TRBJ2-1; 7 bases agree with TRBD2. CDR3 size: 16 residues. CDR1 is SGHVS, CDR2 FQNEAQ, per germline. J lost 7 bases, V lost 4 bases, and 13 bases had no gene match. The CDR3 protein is CASSSLGLAVKNEQFF. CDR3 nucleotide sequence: TGTGCCAGCAGCTCGTTAGGGCTAGCGGTGAAGAATGAGCAGTTCTTC.

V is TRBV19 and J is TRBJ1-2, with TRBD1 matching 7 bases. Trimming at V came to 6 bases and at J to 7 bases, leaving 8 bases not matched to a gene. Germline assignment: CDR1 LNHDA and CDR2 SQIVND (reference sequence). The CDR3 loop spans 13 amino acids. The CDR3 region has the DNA TGTGCCAGTAGGATCGGGACAGTTCGTGGCTACACCTTC. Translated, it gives CASRIGTVRGYTF.

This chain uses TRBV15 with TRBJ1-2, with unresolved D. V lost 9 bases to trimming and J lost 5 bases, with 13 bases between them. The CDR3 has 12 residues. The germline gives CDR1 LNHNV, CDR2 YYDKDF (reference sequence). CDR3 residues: CATARDRYGYTF. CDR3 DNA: TGTGCCACTGCCCGGGATCGTTATGGCTACACCTTC.

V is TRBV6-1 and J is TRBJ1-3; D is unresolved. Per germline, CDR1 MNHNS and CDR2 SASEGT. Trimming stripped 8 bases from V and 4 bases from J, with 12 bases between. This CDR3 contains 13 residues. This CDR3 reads CASVGSPGNTIYF. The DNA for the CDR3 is TGTGCCAGCGTAGGGTCCCCCGGAAACACCATATATTTT.

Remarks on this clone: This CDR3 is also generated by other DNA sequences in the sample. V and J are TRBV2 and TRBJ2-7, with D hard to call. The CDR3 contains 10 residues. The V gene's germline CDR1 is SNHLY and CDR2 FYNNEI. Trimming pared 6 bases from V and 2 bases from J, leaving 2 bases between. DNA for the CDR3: TGTGCCAGCAGCACCTACGAGCAGTACTTC. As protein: CASSTYEQYF.

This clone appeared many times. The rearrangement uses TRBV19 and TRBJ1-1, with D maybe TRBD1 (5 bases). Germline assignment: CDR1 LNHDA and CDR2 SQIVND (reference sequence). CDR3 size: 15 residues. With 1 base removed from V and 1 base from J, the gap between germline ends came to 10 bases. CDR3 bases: TGTGCCAGTAGTATAGGGACACGAGGGAACACTGAAGCTTTCTTT. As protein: CASSIGTRGNTEAFF.

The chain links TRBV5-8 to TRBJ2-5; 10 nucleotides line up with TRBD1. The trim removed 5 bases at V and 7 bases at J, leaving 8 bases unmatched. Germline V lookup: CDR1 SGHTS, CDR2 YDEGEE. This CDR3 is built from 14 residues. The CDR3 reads CASSSDRGRGTQYF. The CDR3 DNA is TGTGCCAGCAGTTCCGACAGGGGGCGTGGGACCCAGTACTTC.

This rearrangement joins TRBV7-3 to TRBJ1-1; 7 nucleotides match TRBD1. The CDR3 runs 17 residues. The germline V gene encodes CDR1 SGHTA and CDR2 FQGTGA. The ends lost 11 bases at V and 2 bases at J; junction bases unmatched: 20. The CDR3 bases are TGTGCCGGCTTACTTCAAAAGCACAGGGGCCCCAACACTGAAGCTTTCTTT. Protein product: CAGLLQKHRGPNTEAFF. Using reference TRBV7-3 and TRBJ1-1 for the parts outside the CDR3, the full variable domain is GAGVSQTPSNKVTEKGKYVELRCDPISGHTALYWYRQSLGQGPEFLIYFQGTGAADDSGLPNDRFFAVRPEGSVSTLKIQRTERGDSAVYLCAGLLQKHRGPNTEAFFGQGTRLTVV.

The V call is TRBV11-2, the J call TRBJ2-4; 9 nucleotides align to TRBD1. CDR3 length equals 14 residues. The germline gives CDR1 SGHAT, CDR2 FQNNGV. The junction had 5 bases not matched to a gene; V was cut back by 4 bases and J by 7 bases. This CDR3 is CASSSRTGENIQYF. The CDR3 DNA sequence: TGTGCCAGCAGCTCTCGGACAGGGGAGAACATTCAGTACTTC.

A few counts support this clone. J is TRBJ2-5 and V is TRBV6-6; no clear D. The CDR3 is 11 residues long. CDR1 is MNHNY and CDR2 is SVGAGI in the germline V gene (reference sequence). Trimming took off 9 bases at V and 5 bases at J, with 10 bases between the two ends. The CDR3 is CASNFAETQYF. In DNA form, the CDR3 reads TGTGCCAGTAACTTCGCGGAGACCCAGTACTTC.

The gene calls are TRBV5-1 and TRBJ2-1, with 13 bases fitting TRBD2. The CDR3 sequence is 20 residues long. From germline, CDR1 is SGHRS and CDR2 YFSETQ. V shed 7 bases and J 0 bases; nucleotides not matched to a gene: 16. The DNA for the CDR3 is TGCGCCAGCGCAAAAGGGTGGACTAGCGGGAGAGGAAGCTCCTACAATGAGCAGTTCTTC. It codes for CASAKGWTSGRGSSYNEQFF.

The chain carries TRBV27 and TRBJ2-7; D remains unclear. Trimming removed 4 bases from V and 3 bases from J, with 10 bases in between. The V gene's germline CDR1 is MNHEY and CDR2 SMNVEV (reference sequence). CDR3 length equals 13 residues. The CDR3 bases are TGTGCCAGCAGTTGGGCCCGAAGCTACGAGCAGTACTTC. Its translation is CASSWARSYEQYF.

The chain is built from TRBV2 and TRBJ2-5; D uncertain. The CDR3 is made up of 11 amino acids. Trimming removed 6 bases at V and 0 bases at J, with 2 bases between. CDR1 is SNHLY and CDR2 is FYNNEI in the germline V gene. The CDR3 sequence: CASRNQETQYF. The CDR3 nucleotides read TGTGCCAGCAGGAACCAAGAGACCCAGTACTTC.

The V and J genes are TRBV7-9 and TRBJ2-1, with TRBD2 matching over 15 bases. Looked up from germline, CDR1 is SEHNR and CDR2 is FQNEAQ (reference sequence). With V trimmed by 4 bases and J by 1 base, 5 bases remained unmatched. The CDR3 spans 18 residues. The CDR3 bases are TGTGCCAGCAGCTCCGGGACTAGCGGGAGGAAGTCCTACAATGAGCAGTTCTTC. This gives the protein CASSSGTSGRKSYNEQFF.

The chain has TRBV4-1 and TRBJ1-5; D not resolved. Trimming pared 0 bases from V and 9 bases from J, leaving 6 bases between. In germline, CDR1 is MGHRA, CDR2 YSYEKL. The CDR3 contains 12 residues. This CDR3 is CASSQDWGPQHF. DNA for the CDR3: TGCGCCAGCAGCCAAGACTGGGGGCCCCAGCATTTT.

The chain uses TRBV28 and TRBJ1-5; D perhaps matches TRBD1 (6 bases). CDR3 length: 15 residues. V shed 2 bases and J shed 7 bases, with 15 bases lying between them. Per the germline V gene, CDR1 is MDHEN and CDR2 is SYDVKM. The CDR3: CASSLQGKSFQPQHF. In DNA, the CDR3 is TGTGCCAGCAGTTTACAGGGGAAATCCTTCCAGCCCCAGCATTTT.

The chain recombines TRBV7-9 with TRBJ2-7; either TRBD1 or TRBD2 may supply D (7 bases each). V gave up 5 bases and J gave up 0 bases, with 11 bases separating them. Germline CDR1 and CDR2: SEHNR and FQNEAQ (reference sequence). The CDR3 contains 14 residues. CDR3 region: CASSQRDSSYEQYF. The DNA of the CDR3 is TGTGCCAGCAGCCAGCGGGACAGCTCCTACGAGCAGTACTTC. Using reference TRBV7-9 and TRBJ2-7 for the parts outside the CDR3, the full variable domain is DTGVSQNPRHKITKRGQNVTFRCDPISEHNRLYWYRQTLGQGPEFLTYFQNEAQLEKSRLLSDRFSAERPKGSFSTLEIQRTEQGDSAMYLCASSQRDSSYEQYFGPGTRLTVT.

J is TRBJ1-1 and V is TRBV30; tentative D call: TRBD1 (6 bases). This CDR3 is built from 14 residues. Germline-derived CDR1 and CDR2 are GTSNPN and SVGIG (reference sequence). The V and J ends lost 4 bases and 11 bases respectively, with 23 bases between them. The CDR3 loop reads CAWNRDTRTGLAFF. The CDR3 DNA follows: TGTGCCTGGAACCGGGACACGAGGACCGGTCTGGCTTTCTTT.

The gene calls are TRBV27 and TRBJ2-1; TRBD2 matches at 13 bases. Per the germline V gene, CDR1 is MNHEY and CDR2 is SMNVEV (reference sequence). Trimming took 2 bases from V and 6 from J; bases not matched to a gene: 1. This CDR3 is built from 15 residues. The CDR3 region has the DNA TGTGCCAGCAGTTTACGGACTAGCGGGAGCAATGAGCAGTTCTTC. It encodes CASSLRTSGSNEQFF.

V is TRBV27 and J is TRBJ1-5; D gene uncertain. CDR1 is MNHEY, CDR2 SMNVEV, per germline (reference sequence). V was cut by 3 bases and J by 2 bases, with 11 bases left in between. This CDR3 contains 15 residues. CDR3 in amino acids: CASSFLSAGNQPQHF. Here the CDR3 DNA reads TGTGCCAGCAGTTTCCTGTCAGCGGGCAATCAGCCCCAGCATTTT.

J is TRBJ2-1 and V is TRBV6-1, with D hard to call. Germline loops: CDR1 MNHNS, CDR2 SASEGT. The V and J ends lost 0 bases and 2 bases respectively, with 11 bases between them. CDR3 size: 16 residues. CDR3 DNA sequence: TGTGCCAGCAGTGAAGCGCCTCAGAGCCCCTACAATGAGCAGTTCTTC. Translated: CASSEAPQSPYNEQFF.

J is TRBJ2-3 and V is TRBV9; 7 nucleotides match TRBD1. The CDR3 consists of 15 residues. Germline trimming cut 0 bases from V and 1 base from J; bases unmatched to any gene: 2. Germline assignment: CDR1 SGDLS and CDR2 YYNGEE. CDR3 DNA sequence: TGTGCCAGCAGCGTAGGGGACAGCCGCACAGATACGCAGTATTTT. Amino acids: CASSVGDSRTDTQYF. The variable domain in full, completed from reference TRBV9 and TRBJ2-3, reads DSGVTQTPKHLITATGQRVTLRCSPRSGDLSVYWYQQSLDQGLQFLIQYYNGEERAKGNILERFSAQQFPDLHSELNLSSLELGDSALYFCASSVGDSRTDTQYFGPGTRLTVL.

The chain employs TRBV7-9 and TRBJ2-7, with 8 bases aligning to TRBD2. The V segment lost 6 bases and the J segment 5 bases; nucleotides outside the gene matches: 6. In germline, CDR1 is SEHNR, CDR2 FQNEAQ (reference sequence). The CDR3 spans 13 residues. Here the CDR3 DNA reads TGTGCCAGCAGAGGCGGGGGGTTGGACGAGCAGTACTTC. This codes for CASRGGGLDEQYF. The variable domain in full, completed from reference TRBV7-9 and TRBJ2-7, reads DTGVSQNPRHKITKRGQNVTFRCDPISEHNRLYWYRQTLGQGPEFLTYFQNEAQLEKSRLLSDRFSAERPKGSFSTLEIQRTEQGDSAMYLCASRGGGLDEQYFGPGTRLTVT.

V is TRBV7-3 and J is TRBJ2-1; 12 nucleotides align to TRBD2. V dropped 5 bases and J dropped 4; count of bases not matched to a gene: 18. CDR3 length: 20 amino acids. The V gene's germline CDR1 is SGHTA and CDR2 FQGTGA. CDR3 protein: CASSPRGLAGSVTLYNEQFF. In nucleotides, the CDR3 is TGTGCCAGCAGCCCGAGAGGACTAGCGGGATCGGTTACGCTTTACAATGAGCAGTTCTTC.

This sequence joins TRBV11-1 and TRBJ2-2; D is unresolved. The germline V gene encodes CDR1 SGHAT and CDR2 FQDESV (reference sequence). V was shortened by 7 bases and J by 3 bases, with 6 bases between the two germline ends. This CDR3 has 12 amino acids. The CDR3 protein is CASNADTGELFF. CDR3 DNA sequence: TGTGCCAGCAACGCGGACACCGGGGAGCTGTTTTTT.

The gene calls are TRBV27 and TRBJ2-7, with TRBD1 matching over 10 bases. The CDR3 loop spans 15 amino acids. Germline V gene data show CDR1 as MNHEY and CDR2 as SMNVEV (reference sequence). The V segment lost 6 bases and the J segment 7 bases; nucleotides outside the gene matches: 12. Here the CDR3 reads CASRTDGTGAWEQYF. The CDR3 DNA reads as TGTGCCAGCAGGACAGACGGGACAGGGGCTTGGGAGCAGTACTTC.

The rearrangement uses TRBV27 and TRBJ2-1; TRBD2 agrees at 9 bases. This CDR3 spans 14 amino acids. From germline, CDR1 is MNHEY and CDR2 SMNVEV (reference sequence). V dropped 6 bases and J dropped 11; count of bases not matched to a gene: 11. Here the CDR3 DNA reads TGTGCCAGCAGGCCACTAGCGGGCCCAGTGCAGCAGTTCTTC. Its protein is CASRPLAGPVQQFF.

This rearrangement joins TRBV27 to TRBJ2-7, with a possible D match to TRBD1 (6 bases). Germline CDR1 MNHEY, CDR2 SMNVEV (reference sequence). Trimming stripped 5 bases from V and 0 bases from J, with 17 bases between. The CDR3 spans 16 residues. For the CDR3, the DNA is TGTGCCAGCAGTACCTTACAGGGCTACAGCTCCTACGAGCAGTACTTC. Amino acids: CASSTLQGYSSYEQYF.

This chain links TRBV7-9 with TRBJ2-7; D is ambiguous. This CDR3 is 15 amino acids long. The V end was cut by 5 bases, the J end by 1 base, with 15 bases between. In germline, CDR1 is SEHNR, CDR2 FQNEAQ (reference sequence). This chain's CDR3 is CASSALTVESYEQYF. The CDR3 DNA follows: TGTGCCAGCAGCGCACTGACTGTGGAATCCTACGAGCAGTACTTC.

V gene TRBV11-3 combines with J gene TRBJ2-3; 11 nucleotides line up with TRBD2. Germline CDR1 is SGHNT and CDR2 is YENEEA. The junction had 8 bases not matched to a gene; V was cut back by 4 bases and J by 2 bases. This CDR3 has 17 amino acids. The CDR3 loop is CASSSRLAGPHTDTQYF. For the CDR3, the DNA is TGTGCCAGCAGCTCCAGACTAGCGGGGCCACACACAGATACGCAGTATTTT.